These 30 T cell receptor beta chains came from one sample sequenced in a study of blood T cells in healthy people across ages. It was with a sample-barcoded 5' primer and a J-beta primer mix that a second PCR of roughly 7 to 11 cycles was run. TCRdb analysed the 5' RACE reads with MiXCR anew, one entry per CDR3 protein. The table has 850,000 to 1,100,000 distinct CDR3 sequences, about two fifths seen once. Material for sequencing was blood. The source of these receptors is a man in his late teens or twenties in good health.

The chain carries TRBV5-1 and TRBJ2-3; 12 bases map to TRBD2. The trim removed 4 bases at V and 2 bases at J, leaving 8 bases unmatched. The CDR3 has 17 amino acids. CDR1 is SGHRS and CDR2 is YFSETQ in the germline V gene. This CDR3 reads CASSILSSGGATDTQYF. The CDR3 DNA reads TGCGCCAGCAGCATTCTCTCTAGCGGGGGGGCCACAGATACGCAGTATTTT.

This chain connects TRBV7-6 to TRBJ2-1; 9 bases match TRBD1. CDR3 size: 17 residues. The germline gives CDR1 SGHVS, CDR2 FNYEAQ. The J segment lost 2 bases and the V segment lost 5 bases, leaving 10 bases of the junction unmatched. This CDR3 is CASSQLPGTGTYNEQFF. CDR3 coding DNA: TGTGCCAGCAGCCAGCTTCCCGGGACAGGGACCTACAATGAGCAGTTCTTC.

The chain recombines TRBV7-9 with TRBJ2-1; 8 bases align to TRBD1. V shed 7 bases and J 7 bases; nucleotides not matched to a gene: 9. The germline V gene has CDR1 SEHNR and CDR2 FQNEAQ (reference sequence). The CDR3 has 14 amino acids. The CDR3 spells CASTMGQALNEQFF. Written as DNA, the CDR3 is TGTGCCAGCACCATGGGACAGGCGTTAAATGAGCAGTTCTTC. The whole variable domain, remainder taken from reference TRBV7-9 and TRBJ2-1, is DTGVSQNPRHKITKRGQNVTFRCDPISEHNRLYWYRQTLGQGPEFLTYFQNEAQLEKSRLLSDRFSAERPKGSFSTLEIQRTEQGDSAMYLCASTMGQALNEQFFGPGTRLTVL.

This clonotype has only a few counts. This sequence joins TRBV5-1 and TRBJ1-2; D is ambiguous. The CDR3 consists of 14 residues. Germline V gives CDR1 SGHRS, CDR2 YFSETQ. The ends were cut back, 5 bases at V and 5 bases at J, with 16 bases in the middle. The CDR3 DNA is TGCGCCAGCAGGGTTAGTCCGACTGATTATGGCTACACCTTC. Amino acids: CASRVSPTDYGYTF.

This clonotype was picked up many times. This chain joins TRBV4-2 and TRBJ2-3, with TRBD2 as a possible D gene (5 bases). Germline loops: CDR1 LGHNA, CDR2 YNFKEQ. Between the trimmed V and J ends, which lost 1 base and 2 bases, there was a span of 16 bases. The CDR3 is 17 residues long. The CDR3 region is CASSQVQRRPPTDTQYF. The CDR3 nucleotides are TGTGCCAGCAGCCAAGTCCAGCGGAGACCTCCCACAGATACGCAGTATTTT.

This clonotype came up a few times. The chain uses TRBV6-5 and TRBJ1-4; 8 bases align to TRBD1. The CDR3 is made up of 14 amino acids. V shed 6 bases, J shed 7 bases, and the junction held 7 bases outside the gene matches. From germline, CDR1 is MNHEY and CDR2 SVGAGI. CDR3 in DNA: TGTGCCAGCAGACCCGACAGGGGTATTGAAAAACTGTTTTTT. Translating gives CASRPDRGIEKLFF.

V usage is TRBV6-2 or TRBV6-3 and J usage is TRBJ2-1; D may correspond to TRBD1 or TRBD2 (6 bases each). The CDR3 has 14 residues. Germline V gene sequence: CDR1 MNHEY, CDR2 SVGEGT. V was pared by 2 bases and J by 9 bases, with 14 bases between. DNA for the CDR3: TGTGCCAGCAGTTACCCGCCGGGGGCGGGTGAGCAGTTCTTC. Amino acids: CASSYPPGAGEQFF.

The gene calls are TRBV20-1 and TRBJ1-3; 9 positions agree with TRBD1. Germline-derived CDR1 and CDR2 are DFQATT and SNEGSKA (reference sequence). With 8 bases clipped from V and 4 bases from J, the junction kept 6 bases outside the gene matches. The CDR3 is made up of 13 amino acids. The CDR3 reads CSTEDRGGNTIYF. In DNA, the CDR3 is TGCAGTACCGAGGACAGGGGCGGAAACACCATATATTTT.

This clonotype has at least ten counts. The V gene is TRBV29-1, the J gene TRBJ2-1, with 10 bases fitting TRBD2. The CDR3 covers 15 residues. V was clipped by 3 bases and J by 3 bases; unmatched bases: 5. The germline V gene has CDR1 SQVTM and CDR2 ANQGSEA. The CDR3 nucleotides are TGCAGCGTTGAGGCTAGCGGGGGTATCTACAATGAGCAGTTCTTC. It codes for CSVEASGGIYNEQFF.

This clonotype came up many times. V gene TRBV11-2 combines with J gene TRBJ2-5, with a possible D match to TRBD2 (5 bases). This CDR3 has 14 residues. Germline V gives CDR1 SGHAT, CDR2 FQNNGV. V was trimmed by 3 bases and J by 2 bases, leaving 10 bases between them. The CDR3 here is CASSLVGVQETQYF. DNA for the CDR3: TGTGCCAGCAGCTTGGTCGGGGTACAAGAGACCCAGTACTTC.

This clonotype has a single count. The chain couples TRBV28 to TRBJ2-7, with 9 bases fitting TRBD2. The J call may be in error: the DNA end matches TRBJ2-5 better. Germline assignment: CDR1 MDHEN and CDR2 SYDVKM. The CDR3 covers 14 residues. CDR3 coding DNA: TGTGCCAGCACACGTGCGGGGGGGCGAAAGACCCAGTACTTC. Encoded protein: CASTRAGGRKTQYF.

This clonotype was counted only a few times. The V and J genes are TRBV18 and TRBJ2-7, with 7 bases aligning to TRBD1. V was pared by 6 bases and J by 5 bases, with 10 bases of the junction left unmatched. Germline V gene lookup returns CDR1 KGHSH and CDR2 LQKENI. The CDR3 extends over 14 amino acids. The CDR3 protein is CASSLGVTGDEQYF. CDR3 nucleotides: TGTGCCAGCTCTCTCGGGGTAACAGGGGACGAGCAGTACTTC.

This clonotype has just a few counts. This CDR3 reads CSARDPMGRGNQPQHF. The CDR3 DNA follows: TGCAGTGCTAGAGATCCGATGGGGCGAGGCAATCAGCCCCAGCATTTT. The J gene is TRBJ1-5, the V gene TRBV20-1, with D possibly being TRBD1 (5 bases). Looked up from germline, CDR1 is DFQATT and CDR2 is SNEGSKA (reference sequence). CDR3 size: 16 residues. V was clipped by 0 bases and J by 2 bases, with 14 bases between them.

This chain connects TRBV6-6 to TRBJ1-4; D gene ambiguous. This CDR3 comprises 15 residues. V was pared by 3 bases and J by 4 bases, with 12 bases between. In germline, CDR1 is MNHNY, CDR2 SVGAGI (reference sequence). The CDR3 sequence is CASSYEQTDNEKLFF. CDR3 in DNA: TGTGCCAGCAGTTATGAACAGACCGATAATGAAAAACTGTTTTTT.

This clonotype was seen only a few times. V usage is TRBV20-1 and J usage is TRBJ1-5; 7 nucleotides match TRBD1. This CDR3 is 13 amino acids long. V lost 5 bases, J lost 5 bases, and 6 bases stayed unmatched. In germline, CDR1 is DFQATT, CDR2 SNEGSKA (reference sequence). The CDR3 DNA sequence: TGCAGTGCTCATGACAGGGTGGATCAGCCCCAGCATTTT. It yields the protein CSAHDRVDQPQHF.

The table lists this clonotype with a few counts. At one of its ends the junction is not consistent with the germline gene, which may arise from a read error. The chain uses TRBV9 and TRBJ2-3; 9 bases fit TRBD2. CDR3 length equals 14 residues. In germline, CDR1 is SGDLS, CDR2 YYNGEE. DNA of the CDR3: TGTGCCAGCAGCGGAGGGACTAGCAGAGATACGCAGTATTTT. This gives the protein CASSGGTSRDTQYF.

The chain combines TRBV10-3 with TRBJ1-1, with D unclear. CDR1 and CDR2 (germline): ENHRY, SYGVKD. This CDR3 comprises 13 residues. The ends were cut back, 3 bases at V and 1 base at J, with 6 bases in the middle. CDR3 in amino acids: CAISDEGNTEAFF. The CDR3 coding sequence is TGTGCCATCAGTGATGAGGGGAACACTGAAGCTTTCTTT.

The CDR3 loop reads CASSSSPGGGGEQFF. Written as DNA, the CDR3 is TGTGCCAGCAGCTCCTCCCCAGGTGGAGGTGGTGAGCAGTTCTTC. The chain recombines TRBV7-9 with TRBJ2-1; a weak D match, TRBD2 (5 bases). The CDR3 has 15 residues. Per the germline V gene, CDR1 is SEHNR and CDR2 is FQNEAQ (reference sequence). Trimming removed 4 bases from V and 9 bases from J, with 19 bases in between.

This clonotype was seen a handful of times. CDR3 protein: CASSYGTSDGYTF. CDR3 coding DNA: TGTGCCAGCAGCTACGGGACAAGCGATGGCTACACCTTC. This chain joins TRBV7-9 and TRBJ1-2, with a possible D match to TRBD1 (6 bases). The germline V gene has CDR1 SEHNR and CDR2 FQNEAQ (reference sequence). The CDR3 is 13 amino acids. The V gene lost 4 bases and the J gene lost 6 bases, with 12 bases spanning the gap.

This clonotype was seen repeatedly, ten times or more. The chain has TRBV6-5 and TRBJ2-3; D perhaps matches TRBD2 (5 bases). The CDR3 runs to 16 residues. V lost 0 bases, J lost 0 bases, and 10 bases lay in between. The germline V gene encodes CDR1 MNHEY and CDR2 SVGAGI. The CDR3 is CASSYSKAVSTDTQYF. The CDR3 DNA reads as TGTGCCAGCAGTTACTCCAAAGCGGTTAGCACAGATACGCAGTATTTT.

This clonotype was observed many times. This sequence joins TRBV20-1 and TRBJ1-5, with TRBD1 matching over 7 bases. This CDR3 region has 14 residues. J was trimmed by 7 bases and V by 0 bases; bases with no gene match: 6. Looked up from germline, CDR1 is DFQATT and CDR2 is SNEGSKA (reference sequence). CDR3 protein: CSAREVSGGQPQHF. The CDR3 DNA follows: TGCAGTGCTAGAGAAGTGTCAGGGGGGCAGCCCCAGCATTTT.

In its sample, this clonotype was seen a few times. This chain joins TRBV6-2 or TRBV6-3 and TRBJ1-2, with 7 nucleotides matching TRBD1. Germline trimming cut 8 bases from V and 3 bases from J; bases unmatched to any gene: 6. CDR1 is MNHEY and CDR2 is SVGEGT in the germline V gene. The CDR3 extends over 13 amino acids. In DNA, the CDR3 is TGTGCCAGCGCGGTAGGGACAGACTATGGCTACACCTTC. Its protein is CASAVGTDYGYTF.

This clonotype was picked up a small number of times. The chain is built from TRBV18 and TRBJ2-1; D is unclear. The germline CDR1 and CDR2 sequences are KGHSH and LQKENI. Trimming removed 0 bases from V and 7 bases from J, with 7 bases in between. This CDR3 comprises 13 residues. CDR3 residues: CASSPPSQNEQFF. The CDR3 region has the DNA TGTGCCAGCTCACCACCGTCCCAGAATGAGCAGTTCTTC.

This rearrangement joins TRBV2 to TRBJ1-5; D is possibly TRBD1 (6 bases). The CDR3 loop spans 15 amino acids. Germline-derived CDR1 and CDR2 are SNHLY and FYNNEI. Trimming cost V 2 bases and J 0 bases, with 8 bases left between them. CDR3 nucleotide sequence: TGTGCCAGCAGTGAACCGGGACATAGCAATCAGCCCCAGCATTTT. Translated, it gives CASSEPGHSNQPQHF.

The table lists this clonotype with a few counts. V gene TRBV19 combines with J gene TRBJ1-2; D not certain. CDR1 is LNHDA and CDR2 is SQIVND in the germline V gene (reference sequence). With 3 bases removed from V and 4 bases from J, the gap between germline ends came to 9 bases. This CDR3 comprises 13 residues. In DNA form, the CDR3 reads TGTGCCAGTAGTATGGGGAGCGGCTATGGCTACACCTTC. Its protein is CASSMGSGYGYTF.

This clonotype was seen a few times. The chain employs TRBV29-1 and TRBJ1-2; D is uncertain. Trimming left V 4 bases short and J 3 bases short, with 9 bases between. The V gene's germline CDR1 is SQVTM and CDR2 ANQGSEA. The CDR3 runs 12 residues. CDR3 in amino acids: CSVAIRDYGYTF. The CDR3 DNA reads TGCAGCGTTGCTATCCGGGACTATGGCTACACCTTC.

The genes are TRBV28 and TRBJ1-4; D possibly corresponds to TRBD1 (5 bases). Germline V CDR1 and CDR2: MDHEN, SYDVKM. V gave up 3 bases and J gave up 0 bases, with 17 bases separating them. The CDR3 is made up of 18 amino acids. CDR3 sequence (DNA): TGTGCCAGCAGTTTTCTTAGAGGGGTAGTTGCAACTAATGAAAAACTGTTTTTT. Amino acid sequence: CASSFLRGVVATNEKLFF.

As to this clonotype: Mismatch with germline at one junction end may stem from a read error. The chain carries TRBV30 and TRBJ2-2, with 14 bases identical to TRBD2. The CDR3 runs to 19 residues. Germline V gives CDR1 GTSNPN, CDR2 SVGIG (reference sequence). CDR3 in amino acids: CAWSEGLAGARTLDGEPFF. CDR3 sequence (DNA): TGTGCCTGGAGTGAGGGACTAGCGGGGGCCAGGACATTGGACGGGGAGCCGTTTTTT.

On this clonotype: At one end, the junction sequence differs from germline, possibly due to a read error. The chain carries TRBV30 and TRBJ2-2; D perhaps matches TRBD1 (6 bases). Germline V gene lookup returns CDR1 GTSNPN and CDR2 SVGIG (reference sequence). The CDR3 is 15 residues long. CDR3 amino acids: CAWSVLRGSPGELFF. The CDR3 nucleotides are TGTGCTTGGAGTGTACTCAGGGGTTCTCCCGGGGAGCTGTTTTTT.

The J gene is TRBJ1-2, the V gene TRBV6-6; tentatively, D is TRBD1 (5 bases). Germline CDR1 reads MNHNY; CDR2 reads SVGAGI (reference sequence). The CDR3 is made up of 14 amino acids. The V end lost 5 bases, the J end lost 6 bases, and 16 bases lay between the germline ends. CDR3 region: CASSPAWGVDGYTF. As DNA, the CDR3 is TGTGCCAGCAGTCCGGCATGGGGGGTTGATGGCTACACCTTC.